This TCR beta chain was obtained from a study of T cell responses to AZD1222 COVID-19 vaccine. TCRdb keeps only in-frame clones here, not all; method: immunoSEQ multiplex PCR. The data contain 100,000 to 150,000 clones, approximately 85% of them singletons. This CDR3 contains 12 residues. Trimming removed 7 bases from V and 10 bases from J, with 16 bases in between. Germline V gene sequence: CDR1 MGHDK, CDR2 SYGVNS. The chain links TRBV25-1 to TRBJ1-1; tentative D call: TRBD1 (5 bases). The sample consisted of peripheral blood, taken 28 days after the second AZD1222 dose. This clonotype was obtained from an adult who received the AZD1222 COVID-19 vaccine. CDR3 sequence: CASKGTGEGAFF. DNA of the CDR3: TGTGCCAGCAAAGGGACCGGGGAAGGAGCTTTCTTT.